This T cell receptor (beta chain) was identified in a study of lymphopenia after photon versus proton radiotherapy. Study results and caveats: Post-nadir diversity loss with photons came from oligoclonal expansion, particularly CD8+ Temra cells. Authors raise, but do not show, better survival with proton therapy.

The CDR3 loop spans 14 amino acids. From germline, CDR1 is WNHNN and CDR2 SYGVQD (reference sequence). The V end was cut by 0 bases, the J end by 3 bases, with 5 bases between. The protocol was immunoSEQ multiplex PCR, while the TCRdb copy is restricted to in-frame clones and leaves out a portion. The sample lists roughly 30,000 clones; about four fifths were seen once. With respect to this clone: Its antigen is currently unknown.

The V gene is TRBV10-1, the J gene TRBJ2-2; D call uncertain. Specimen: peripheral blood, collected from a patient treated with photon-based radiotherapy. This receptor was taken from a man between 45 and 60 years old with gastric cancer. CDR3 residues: CASSESAYTGELFF. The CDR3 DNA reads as TGCGCCAGCAGTGAGTCGGCCTACACCGGGGAGCTGTTTTTT.